The 15 T cell receptor beta chains given below trace back to one sample, sequenced in a study of early T cells in non-severe SARS-CoV-2 infection. MiXCR, applied by TCRdb to the 5' RACE reads, yields one record per CDR3 protein. In the table there are over 25,000 distinct CDR3 sequences, 5.4% of which are singletons. The sample taken for sequencing was whole blood. These receptors came from an adult who was a healthcare worker with PCR-confirmed SARS-CoV-2 infection or an uninfected control (not recorded which).

This clonotype was counted a few times. The chain has TRBV14 and TRBJ2-7; D is perhaps TRBD2 (5 bases). V shed 1 base and J shed 2 bases, with 9 bases lying between them. Germline values: CDR1 SGHDN, CDR2 FVKESK. This CDR3 has 14 residues. CDR3 coding DNA: TGTGCCAGCAGCCAAGTCCTCGGGGCCTACGAGCAGTACTTC. The encoded protein is CASSQVLGAYEQYF. Full variable domain (missing parts from reference TRBV14 and TRBJ2-7): EAGVTQFPSHSVIEKGQTVTLRCDPISGHDNLYWYRRVMGKEIKFLLHFVKESKQDESGMPNNRFLAERTGGTYSTLKVQPAELEDSGVYFCASSQVLGAYEQYFGPGTRLTVT.

The table lists this clonotype with a few counts. CDR3 in amino acids: CASSRGRLAGMETQYF. CDR3 nucleotides: TGTGCCAGCAGCCGGGGGCGACTAGCGGGAATGGAGACCCAGTACTTC. The chain uses TRBV7-2 and TRBJ2-5, with TRBD2 matching over 11 bases. CDR3 length: 16 amino acids. The ends lost 5 bases at V and 5 bases at J; junction bases unmatched: 10. Germline V CDR1 and CDR2: SGHTA, FQGNSA.

This clonotype occurred a few times. The chain links TRBV29-1 to TRBJ2-7, with 12 bases that match TRBD2. Germline values: CDR1 SQVTM, CDR2 ANQGSEA. The ends lost 2 bases at V and 5 bases at J; junction bases unmatched: 1. The CDR3 sequence is 13 residues long. This CDR3 is CSVEPSGRDEQYF. The CDR3 DNA is TGCAGCGTTGAACCTAGCGGGAGGGACGAGCAGTACTTC.

The sample holds a few counts of this clonotype. This chain links TRBV7-9 with TRBJ1-6; 7 positions agree with TRBD1. The junction had 10 bases not matched to a gene; V was cut back by 1 base and J by 10 bases. The CDR3 runs to 16 residues. The germline V gene encodes CDR1 SEHNR and CDR2 FQNEAQ (reference sequence). This CDR3 reads CASSLGTGNLWSPLHF. CDR3 DNA: TGTGCCAGCAGCTTAGGGACAGGCAATTTATGGTCACCCCTCCACTTT.

This clonotype was counted many times. The chain employs TRBV20-1 and TRBJ1-2; TRBD1 matches 10 bases. Germline values: CDR1 DFQATT, CDR2 SNEGSKA (reference sequence). V was clipped by 3 bases and J by 7 bases; unmatched bases: 5. The CDR3 extends over 13 amino acids. The CDR3 is CSARFGTGAGYTF. The CDR3 DNA sequence: TGCAGTGCTAGGTTCGGGACAGGGGCTGGCTACACCTTC.

This clonotype came up a few times. The chain combines TRBV7-2 with TRBJ1-3; D is perhaps TRBD1 (5 bases). Trimming cost V 8 bases and J 0 bases, with 11 bases left between them. CDR1 and CDR2 (germline): SGHTA, FQGNSA. The CDR3 extends over 14 amino acids. CDR3 in DNA: TGTGCCAGCTCACCAAGGGGCTCTGGAAACACCATATATTTT. Protein product: CASSPRGSGNTIYF.

This clonotype ranks as medium-sized. The rearrangement links TRBV12-5 to TRBJ2-2; D perhaps matches TRBD2 (6 bases). The V gene's germline CDR1 is LGHNT and CDR2 FRNRAP. V was cut by 5 bases and J by 4 bases, with 14 bases left in between. The CDR3 runs 15 residues. As DNA, the CDR3 is TGTGCTAGTGGTATACCAGTTAGCGGCACCGGGGAGCTGTTTTTT. Amino acid sequence: CASGIPVSGTGELFF.

This clonotype was seen more than once but under ten times. The V gene is TRBV28, the J gene TRBJ2-7; 9 bases align to TRBD1. J lost 6 bases, V lost 7 bases, and 13 bases had no gene match. Germline V CDR1 and CDR2: MDHEN, SYDVKM. This CDR3 spans 15 amino acids. The CDR3 DNA follows: TGTGCCAGCACCCTTCTCGGGGGACAGGGCGCCGAGCAGTACTTC. It is translated as CASTLLGGQGAEQYF.

In its sample, this clonotype was seen many times. This chain connects TRBV6-5 to TRBJ1-6; possibly TRBD1 for D (6 bases). The ends were cut back, 0 bases at V and 6 bases at J, with 15 bases in the middle. CDR3 length equals 17 residues. Per germline, CDR1 MNHEY and CDR2 SVGAGI. The CDR3 region is CASSYSSRGLGNSPLHF. DNA for the CDR3: TGTGCCAGCAGTTACTCGTCCCGGGGGCTGGGTAATTCACCCCTCCACTTT.

Note on this clonotype: A much larger clone differs by one base, so this may be a read error. This chain links TRBV20-1 with TRBJ1-1, with D unclear. This CDR3 comprises 12 residues. V lost 3 bases, J lost 7 bases, and 12 bases lay in between. Germline V gene lookup returns CDR1 DFQATT and CDR2 SNEGSKA (reference sequence). CDR3 nucleotide sequence: TGCAGTGCTAGGCGGGCACAGATTGAAGCTTTCTTT. It encodes CSARRAQIEAFF.

By frequency in the sample, this clonotype is medium-sized. At one of its ends the junction is not consistent with the germline gene, which may arise from a read error. This chain joins TRBV7-9 and TRBJ1-1; D gene ambiguous. Germline V gene data show CDR1 as SEHNR and CDR2 as FQNEAQ (reference sequence). The CDR3 is made up of 15 amino acids. CDR3 DNA: TGTGCCAGCAGTCCCATGAGGAAGGTGAACACTGAAGCTTCCTTT. This translates into CASSPMRKVNTEASF.

The chain couples TRBV9 to TRBJ2-2, with 16 bases that match TRBD2. Trimming cost V 3 bases and J 6 bases; bases outside gene matches: 5. Per germline, CDR1 SGDLS and CDR2 YYNGEE. This CDR3 contains 17 residues. The CDR3 region has the DNA TGTGCCAGCAGCGCCTCCGGGACTAGCGGGGGGGCCGGGGAGCTGTTTTTT. It yields the protein CASSASGTSGGAGELFF.

This clonotype has a count of ten or more. This chain connects TRBV5-5 to TRBJ2-7; D not resolved. CDR3 length equals 14 residues. In germline, CDR1 is SGHKS, CDR2 YYEKEE (reference sequence). The V end was cut by 0 bases, the J end by 4 bases, with 11 bases between. In DNA form, the CDR3 reads TGTGCCAGCAGCTTGGCCTTCCAGCTATACGAGCAGTACTTC. Its translation is CASSLAFQLYEQYF.

This clonotype was observed at least ten times. The chain uses TRBV11-2 and TRBJ2-1; the D gene could be TRBD1 or TRBD2 (5 bases each). The CDR3 is made up of 15 amino acids. V was trimmed by 4 bases and J by 5 bases, leaving 15 bases between them. CDR1 and CDR2 (germline): SGHAT, FQNNGV. The CDR3 reads CASSSTGRANNEQFF. As DNA, the CDR3 is TGTGCCAGCAGCTCTACGGGACGGGCCAACAATGAGCAGTTCTTC.

This clonotype was seen at least ten times. The chain has TRBV4-3 and TRBJ2-3; 10 nucleotides agree with TRBD2. The V segment lost 0 bases and the J segment 2 bases; nucleotides outside the gene matches: 20. Germline-derived CDR1 and CDR2 are LGHNA and YSLEER. The CDR3 is 22 residues long. The CDR3: CASSQDPGAGGSLAGPTDTQYF. For the CDR3, the DNA is TGCGCCAGCAGCCAAGACCCCGGGGCAGGGGGTTCACTAGCGGGGCCCACAGATACGCAGTATTTT.